This paragraph reports one T cell receptor beta chain. Its antigen remains unknown. Though nominally healthy at sampling, donors likely had unrecorded immune exposures. The data originate from a study of cytomegalovirus exposure and HLA in healthy donors. Whole-study results and caveats: It was likely that a cluster of highly shared sequence variants was a sequencing artifact. Versus the roughly 700-donor mean, an Asian-associated ancestry cluster reportedly showed fewer N-insertions in a later analysis.

Between the trimmed V and J ends, which lost 0 bases and 3 bases, there was a span of 6 bases. The CDR3 is 14 amino acids. The germline CDR1 and CDR2 sequences are WNHNN and SYGVQD (reference sequence). PCR primers comprised 60 Vbeta and 13 Jbeta primers. Produced via immunoSEQ multiplex PCR; TCRdb's table is partial and in-frame only. This table has around 210,000 clones, 82% appearing once. The sample comprised PBMCs. The rearrangement uses TRBV10-1 and TRBJ2-1; no firm D call. This clonotype was obtained from a woman between 40 and 55 years old in good health and CMV-seronegative. Here the CDR3 reads CASSESRSYNEQFF. DNA of the CDR3: TGCGCCAGCAGTGAGTCTAGGAGCTACAATGAGCAGTTCTTC.